The sequence of this TCR beta chain was determined in a study of T cells after yellow fever vaccination. Looking at the study overall: Fractions of low cell number were prepared using SMART-Seq v4 Ultra Low Input. General study points: CD4 and CD8 compartments shared a small share of clonotypes. Abundant contaminating clonotypes from the bulk population could appear in FACS-sorted repertoires.

Via MiXCR, TCRdb re-called the 5' RACE reads, giving one row per CDR3 protein. The table shows approximately 600,000 distinct CDR3 sequences, with about 12% occurring only once. A few counts support this clonotype. Its specificity is not known. The V segment lost 8 bases and the J segment 6 bases; nucleotides outside the gene matches: 7. CDR3 size: 12 residues. The sequencing used PBMCs, collected on the day of the yellow fever booster vaccination. The V call is TRBV12-3 or TRBV12-4, the J call TRBJ2-7; 7 bases map to TRBD2. This TCR was sampled from a man aged 30 to 39 who received the YFV17D yellow fever vaccine. The DNA of the CDR3 is TGTGCCAGCGGACTAGAAGTCGGCGAGCAGTACTTC. It codes for CASGLEVGEQYF.